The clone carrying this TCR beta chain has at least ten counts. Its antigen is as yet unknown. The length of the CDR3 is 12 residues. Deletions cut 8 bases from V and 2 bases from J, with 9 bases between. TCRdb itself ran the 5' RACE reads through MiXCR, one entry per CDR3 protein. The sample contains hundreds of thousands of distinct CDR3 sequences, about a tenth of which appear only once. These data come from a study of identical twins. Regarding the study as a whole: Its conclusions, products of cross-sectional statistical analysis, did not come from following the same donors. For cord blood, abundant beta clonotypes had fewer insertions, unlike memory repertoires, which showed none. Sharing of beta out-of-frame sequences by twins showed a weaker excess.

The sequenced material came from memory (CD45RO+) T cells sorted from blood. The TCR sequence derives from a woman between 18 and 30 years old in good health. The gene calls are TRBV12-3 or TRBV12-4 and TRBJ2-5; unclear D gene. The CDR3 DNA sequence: TGTGCCAGCTCGTGGGGTCAAGAGACCCAGTACTTC. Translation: CASSWGQETQYF.